This is a list of T cell receptor beta chains from one sample in a study of blood T cell repertoires in COVID-19. Profiled with immunoSEQ multiplex PCR; TCRdb holds only in-frame clones, not every one. The table includes approximately 210,000 clones, around 90% detected once. Sequencing used PBMCs or T cells enriched from blood (not recorded which). The receptor source for this set is a man aged 25-45 years in a cohort exposed to, infected with or recovered from COVID-19 (not recorded which). The CDR3 runs from the conserved cysteine through the conserved F or W. The D gene is left open where the match is weak. Clone size is shown for a subset of rows, as once, few, many or a class of expanded clone.

j_call: TRBJ1-1
d_call: .
clone_size: .
v_call: TRBV19
cdr3_nt: TGTGCCAGTAACGGGCGGGGGGCGAGAACTGAAGCTTTCTTT
cdr3_aa: CASNGRGARTEAFF

j_call: TRBJ2-2
d_call: TRBD2
clone_size: .
v_call: TRBV6-2/TRBV6-3
cdr3_nt: TGTGCCAGCAGTTACCCACGGACTAGCGGGAGGGCCTTCGCCGGGGAGCTGTTTTTT
cdr3_aa: CASSYPRTSGRAFAGELFF

j_call: TRBJ1-1
d_call: .
clone_size: .
v_call: TRBV5-6
cdr3_nt: TGTGCCAGCAGCAGGAGCAACACTGAAGCTTTCTTT
cdr3_aa: CASSRSNTEAFF

j_call: TRBJ1-5
d_call: TRBD1
clone_size: .
v_call: TRBV28
cdr3_nt: TGTGCCAGCAGTCGGGACAGGGGATTCCCTCAGCCCCAGCATTTT
cdr3_aa: CASSRDRGFPQPQHF

j_call: TRBJ2-5
d_call: .
clone_size: .
v_call: TRBV18
cdr3_nt: TGTGCCAGCTCACCAAGGGACATACCCCAAGAGACCCAGTACTTC
cdr3_aa: CASSPRDIPQETQYF

j_call: TRBJ2-1
d_call: .
clone_size: .
v_call: TRBV19
cdr3_nt: TGTGCCAGTACAACCGGGAGTGTCCCCGGTGAGCAGTTCTTC
cdr3_aa: CASTTGSVPGEQFF

j_call: TRBJ1-2
d_call: .
clone_size: .
v_call: TRBV7-8
cdr3_nt: TGTGCCAGCAGCTTAACGAGAGACACTAACTATGGCTACACCTTC
cdr3_aa: CASSLTRDTNYGYTF

j_call: TRBJ2-7
d_call: TRBD2
clone_size: few
v_call: TRBV11-2
cdr3_nt: TGTGCCAGCAGCCTCACTAGCGGGAGGGGCGAGCAGTACTTC
cdr3_aa: CASSLTSGRGEQYF

j_call: TRBJ2-3
d_call: TRBD1
clone_size: .
v_call: TRBV2
cdr3_nt: TGTGCCAGCAGTGCTCAGGGGGCCCCCACAGATACGCAGTATTTT
cdr3_aa: CASSAQGAPTDTQYF

j_call: TRBJ2-7
d_call: .
clone_size: .
v_call: TRBV9
cdr3_nt: TGTGCCAGCAGCGTAGGGGGAGAGTCCTACGAGCAGTACTTC
cdr3_aa: CASSVGGESYEQYF

j_call: TRBJ2-1
d_call: .
clone_size: .
v_call: TRBV5-4
cdr3_nt: TGTGCCAGCAGCTTGGACCCCCCGGGTAACAATGAGCAGTTCTTC
cdr3_aa: CASSLDPPGNNEQFF

j_call: TRBJ2-3
d_call: TRBD2
clone_size: .
v_call: TRBV10-3
cdr3_nt: TGTGCCATCAGCCCGGGACTAGCGGGGGGCACAGATACGCAGTATTTT
cdr3_aa: CAISPGLAGGTDTQYF

j_call: TRBJ2-7
d_call: TRBD2
clone_size: .
v_call: TRBV29-1
cdr3_nt: TGCAGCGTCACTAGCGGGAGCTCCTACGAGCAGTACTTC
cdr3_aa: CSVTSGSSYEQYF

j_call: TRBJ1-5
d_call: .
clone_size: .
v_call: TRBV28
cdr3_nt: TGTGCCAGCAGTTTAGTCATGAGGGTTCGTGGCAATCAGCCCCAGCATTTT
cdr3_aa: CASSLVMRVRGNQPQHF

j_call: TRBJ2-1
d_call: .
clone_size: once
v_call: TRBV6-2/TRBV6-3
cdr3_nt: TGTGCCAGCAGTTACCGACGGGAGTCGAATGAGCAGTTCTTC
cdr3_aa: CASSYRRESNEQFF

j_call: TRBJ1-4
d_call: .
clone_size: .
v_call: TRBV7-9
cdr3_nt: TGTGCCAGCAGCTTATTGGCCATACGCAATGAAAAACTGTTTTTT
cdr3_aa: CASSLLAIRNEKLFF

j_call: TRBJ2-4
d_call: TRBD2
clone_size: .
v_call: TRBV19
cdr3_nt: TGTGCCAGTAGTATAGGCCAGGGGAGCGGGAGGCCCCTAGCCAAAAACATTCAGTACTTC
cdr3_aa: CASSIGQGSGRPLAKNIQYF

j_call: TRBJ1-6
d_call: .
clone_size: few
v_call: TRBV6-5
cdr3_nt: TGTGCCAGCAGTTACTCTCGGGGTTCACCCCTCCACTTT
cdr3_aa: CASSYSRGSPLHF

j_call: TRBJ1-2
d_call: .
clone_size: once
v_call: TRBV28
cdr3_nt: TGTGCCAGCAGTTTAGAGGGATCGGGTTGGAATGGCTACACCTTC
cdr3_aa: CASSLEGSGWNGYTF

j_call: TRBJ1-1
d_call: .
clone_size: .
v_call: TRBV5-1
cdr3_nt: TGCGCCAGCAGCTTGGTCCAGGAGAACACTGAAGCTTTCTTT
cdr3_aa: CASSLVQENTEAFF

j_call: TRBJ1-5
d_call: TRBD1
clone_size: .
v_call: TRBV7-2
cdr3_nt: TGTGCCAGCAGCTTAGACAGGGGAGGCCAGCCCCAGCATTTT
cdr3_aa: CASSLDRGGQPQHF

j_call: TRBJ2-7
d_call: TRBD2
clone_size: .
v_call: TRBV29-1
cdr3_nt: TGCAGCGTGGCCGGCGGGGGGATGACCTACGAGCAGTACTTC
cdr3_aa: CSVAGGGMTYEQYF

j_call: TRBJ2-7
d_call: TRBD2
clone_size: .
v_call: TRBV11-2
cdr3_nt: TGTGCCAGCAGCTTAGCGGCTAGCGGGGCCTACGAGCAGTACTTC
cdr3_aa: CASSLAASGAYEQYF

j_call: TRBJ2-1
d_call: TRBD1
clone_size: .
v_call: TRBV24-1
cdr3_nt: TGTGCCATTGACAATGACAGGGTCAATGAGCAGTTCTTC
cdr3_aa: CAIDNDRVNEQFF

j_call: TRBJ2-6
d_call: .
clone_size: .
v_call: TRBV28
cdr3_nt: TGTGCCAGCAGTTTGTTCAGGGGCTCTGGGGCCAACGTCCTGACTTTC
cdr3_aa: CASSLFRGSGANVLTF